Below, 8 T cell receptor beta chains from the same sample are listed, as sequenced in a study of T cells in tuberculosis. Time point here: new active TB diagnosis, blood taken before or within 7 days of starting treatment. The data were produced by immunoSEQ multiplex PCR, yet TCRdb's version contains in-frame clones alone and is incomplete. The table includes 25,000 to 35,000 clones, approximately 90% detected once. This material consisted of PBMCs, taken at tuberculosis diagnosis. These receptors all stem from an adult with tuberculosis.

The chain is built from TRBV5-1 and TRBJ2-3, with TRBD1 matching 8 bases. The CDR3 loop spans 16 amino acids. Trimming at V came to 2 bases and at J to 4 bases, leaving 9 bases not matched to a gene. Germline V gene lookup returns CDR1 SGHRS and CDR2 YFSETQ. CDR3 amino acids: CASSLFGTGGADTQYF. For the CDR3, the DNA is TGCGCCAGCAGCTTATTCGGGACAGGTGGGGCAGATACGCAGTATTTT.

This clone occurred once. The rearrangement joins TRBV7-2 to TRBJ2-7; D remains ambiguous. Germline values: CDR1 SGHTA, CDR2 FQGNSA. The CDR3 is made up of 13 amino acids. Trimming took off 2 bases at V and 3 bases at J, with 8 bases between the two ends. CDR3 protein: CASSLNQNYEQYF. CDR3 bases: TGTGCCAGCAGCTTAAACCAGAACTACGAGCAGTACTTC.

The chain is built from TRBV30 and TRBJ1-1; 10 bases agree with TRBD1. CDR1 is GTSNPN and CDR2 is SVGIG in the germline V gene (reference sequence). The CDR3 has 15 residues. CDR3 nucleotide sequence: TGTGTTCAAGACGGGACAGGGGACCCGAACACTGAAGCTTTCTTT. Translating gives CVQDGTGDPNTEAFF.

The rearrangement uses TRBV18 and TRBJ1-5; 7 bases agree with TRBD1. The junction had 4 bases not matched to a gene; V was cut back by 5 bases and J by 0 bases. The CDR3 has 15 residues. Germline assignment: CDR1 KGHSH and CDR2 LQKENI. CDR3 DNA: TGTGCCAGCTCAAGGGACAGAGATAGCAATCAGCCCCAGCATTTT. It yields the protein CASSRDRDSNQPQHF.

The chain carries TRBV6-5 and TRBJ2-7; D may be TRBD1 (6 bases). The CDR3 runs 12 residues. Trimming shortened V by 6 bases and J by 5 bases, and 11 bases separated the two germline ends. CDR1 and CDR2 from the germline V gene are MNHEY and SVGAGI. The CDR3 DNA reads as TGTGCCAGCAGGCGGACAGCGGACGAGCAGTACTTC. It encodes CASRRTADEQYF.

The genes are TRBV4-1 and TRBJ1-3, with 8 positions matching TRBD1. With V trimmed by 3 bases and J by 4 bases, 11 bases remained unmatched. The CDR3 runs to 17 residues. Germline V gene sequence: CDR1 MGHRA, CDR2 YSYEKL. The CDR3 nucleotides read TGCGCCAGCAGCCATGATACCCAGGGGGCGGCAGGAAACACCATATATTTT. Amino acids: CASSHDTQGAAGNTIYF.

The V gene is TRBV2, the J gene TRBJ2-1; 8 bases align to TRBD1. Germline V gene lookup returns CDR1 SNHLY and CDR2 FYNNEI. The CDR3 covers 14 residues. J was trimmed by 7 bases and V by 1 base; bases with no gene match: 3. CDR3 loop: CASSEERTGNEQFF. CDR3 DNA sequence: TGTGCCAGCAGTGAAGAAAGGACAGGGAATGAGCAGTTCTTC.

The chain employs TRBV29-1 and TRBJ2-1; D is unresolved. Germline assignment: CDR1 SQVTM and CDR2 ANQGSEA. The CDR3 runs to 11 residues. The CDR3 spells CTTLDGNEQFF. As DNA, the CDR3 is TGCACTACCCTAGATGGGAATGAGCAGTTCTTC.